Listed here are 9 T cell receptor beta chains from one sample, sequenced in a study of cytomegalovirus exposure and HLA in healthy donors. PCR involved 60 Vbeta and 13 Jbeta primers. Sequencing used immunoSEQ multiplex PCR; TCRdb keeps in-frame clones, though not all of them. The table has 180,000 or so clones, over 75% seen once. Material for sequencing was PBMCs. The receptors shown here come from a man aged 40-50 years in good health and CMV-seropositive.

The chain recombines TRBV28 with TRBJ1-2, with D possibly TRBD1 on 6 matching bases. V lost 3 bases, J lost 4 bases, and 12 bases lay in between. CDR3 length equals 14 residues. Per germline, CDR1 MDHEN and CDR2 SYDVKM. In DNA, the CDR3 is TGTGCCAGCAGTTTGGGGGGGCCTAGCTATGGCTACACCTTC. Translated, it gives CASSLGGPSYGYTF.

This CDR3 reads CASSQAPGTGIYEQYF. The DNA of the CDR3 is TGTGCCAGCAGCCAAGCCCCCGGGACAGGGATCTACGAGCAGTACTTC. V and J are TRBV14 and TRBJ2-7; 9 nucleotides match TRBD1. The germline V gene encodes CDR1 SGHDN and CDR2 FVKESK. The trim removed 1 base at V and 3 bases at J, leaving 7 bases unmatched. The CDR3 contains 16 residues.

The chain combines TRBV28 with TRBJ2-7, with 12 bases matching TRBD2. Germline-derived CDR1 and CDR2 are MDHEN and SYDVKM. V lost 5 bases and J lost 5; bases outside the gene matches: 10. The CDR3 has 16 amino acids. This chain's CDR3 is CASSPSRLAGGHEQYF. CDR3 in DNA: TGTGCCAGCAGTCCATCTCGCCTAGCGGGAGGGCACGAGCAGTACTTC.

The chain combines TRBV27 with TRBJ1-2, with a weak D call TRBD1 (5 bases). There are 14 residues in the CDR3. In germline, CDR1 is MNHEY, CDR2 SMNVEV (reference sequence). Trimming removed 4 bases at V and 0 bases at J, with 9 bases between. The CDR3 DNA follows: TGTGCCAGCAGTTCGGACAAGACTAACTATGGCTACACCTTC. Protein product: CASSSDKTNYGYTF.

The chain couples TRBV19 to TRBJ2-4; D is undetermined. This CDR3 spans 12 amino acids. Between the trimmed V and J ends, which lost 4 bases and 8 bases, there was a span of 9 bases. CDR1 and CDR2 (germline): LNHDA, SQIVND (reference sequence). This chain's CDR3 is CASSTLSYIQYF. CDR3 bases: TGTGCCAGTAGTACCCTCTCCTACATTCAGTACTTC.

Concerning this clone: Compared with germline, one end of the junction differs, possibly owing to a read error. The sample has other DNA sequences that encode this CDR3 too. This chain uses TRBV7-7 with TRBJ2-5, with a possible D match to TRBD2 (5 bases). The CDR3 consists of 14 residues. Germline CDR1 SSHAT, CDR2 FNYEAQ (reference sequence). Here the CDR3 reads CASSLGGRQETQYF. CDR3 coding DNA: TGTGCTAGCAGCTTAGGCGGGCGGCAAGAGACCCAGTACTTC.

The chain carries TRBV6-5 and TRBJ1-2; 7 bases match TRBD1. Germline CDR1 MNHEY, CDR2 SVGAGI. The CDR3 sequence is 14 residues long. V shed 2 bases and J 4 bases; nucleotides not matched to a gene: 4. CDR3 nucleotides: TGTGCCAGCAGTTACGGGACAGAGCTCTATGGCTACACCTTC. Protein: CASSYGTELYGYTF.

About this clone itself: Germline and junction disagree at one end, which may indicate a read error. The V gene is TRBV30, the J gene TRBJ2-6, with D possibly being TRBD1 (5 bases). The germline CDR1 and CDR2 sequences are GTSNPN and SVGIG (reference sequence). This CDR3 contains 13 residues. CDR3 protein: CAWGLGGANGLTF. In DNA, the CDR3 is TGTGCCTGGGGGCTGGGTGGGGCCAACGGCCTGACTTTC.

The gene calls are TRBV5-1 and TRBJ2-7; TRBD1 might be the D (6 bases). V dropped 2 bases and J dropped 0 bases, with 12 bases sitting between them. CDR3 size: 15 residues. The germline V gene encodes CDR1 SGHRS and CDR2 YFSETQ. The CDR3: CASSFGQPSSYEQYF. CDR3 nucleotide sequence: TGCGCCAGCAGCTTCGGACAGCCCAGCTCCTACGAGCAGTACTTC.